This passage covers 29 T cell receptor beta chains from one sample sequenced in a study of cytomegalovirus exposure and HLA in healthy donors. Primers included in the PCR were 60 Vbeta and 13 Jbeta primers. Method: immunoSEQ multiplex PCR; TCRdb's copy keeps in-frame clones and lacks some. The sample comprises approximately 200,000 clones, about four fifths of which are singletons, and under 2% rests with the top ten. What was sequenced was PBMCs. These receptors originate from a girl aged 5-17 years in good health and CMV-seropositive.

A word on this clone: One end of the junction is discordant with germline, which a read error may explain. This chain's CDR3 is CASGLVPRGADF. CDR3 coding DNA: TGTGCTAGTGGTTTGGTACCCAGGGGGGCTGACTTT. The V call is TRBV12-5, the J call TRBJ1-1, with 7 bases aligning to TRBD1. The length of the CDR3 is 12 residues. CDR1 and CDR2 from the germline V gene are LGHNT and FRNRAP.

For the CDR3, the DNA is TGCGCCAGCAGCCTGGACAGGGGGGGAGATACGCAGTATTTT. It encodes CASSLDRGGDTQYF. The chain carries TRBV5-1 and TRBJ2-3; 10 nucleotides align to TRBD1. In germline, CDR1 is SGHRS, CDR2 YFSETQ. Trimming took 4 bases from V and 5 from J; bases not matched to a gene: 4. This CDR3 comprises 14 residues. Full variable domain (remainder filled in from reference TRBV5-1 and TRBJ2-3): KAGVTQTPRYLIKTRGQQVTLSCSPISGHRSVSWYQQTPGQGLQFLFEYFSETQRNKGNFPGRFSGRQFSNSRSEMNVSTLELGDSALYLCASSLDRGGDTQYFGPGTRLTVL.

The rearrangement links TRBV19 to TRBJ1-5, with a possible D match to TRBD1 (5 bases). The CDR3 has 17 amino acids. V gave up 6 bases and J gave up 0 bases, with 18 bases separating them. The germline CDR1 and CDR2 sequences are LNHDA and SQIVND (reference sequence). CDR3 in amino acids: CASSDSAYSYSNQPQHF. DNA for the CDR3: TGTGCCAGTAGCGACAGCGCGTACTCCTATAGCAATCAGCCCCAGCATTTT.

Of note for this clone: This specimen includes other DNA sequences encoding the same CDR3. The chain employs TRBV2 and TRBJ1-5, with D tentatively TRBD1 (5 bases). Trimming stripped 4 bases from V and 3 bases from J, with 7 bases between. Germline V CDR1 and CDR2: SNHLY, FYNNEI. The CDR3 is 13 amino acids. As DNA, the CDR3 is TGTGCCAGCAGTGCCAGGGTCAATCAGCCCCAGCATTTT. This encodes CASSARVNQPQHF.

This clone has only a few counts. The chain combines TRBV11-3 with TRBJ2-2; the match to TRBD2 covers 8 bases. Germline values: CDR1 SGHNT, CDR2 YENEEA. The CDR3 is 15 amino acids. Germline trimming cut 10 bases from V and 5 bases from J; bases unmatched to any gene: 12. The CDR3 DNA is TGTGCCATTCCAACGGGGGGGCGGGGTACCGGGGAGCTGTTTTTT. It yields the protein CAIPTGGRGTGELFF. Together with reference TRBV11-3 and TRBJ2-2, the CDR3 gives the full variable domain: EAGVVQSPRYKIIEKKQPVAFWCNPISGHNTLYWYLQNLGQGPELLIRYENEEAVDDSQLPKDRFSAERLKGVDSTLKIQPAELGDSAVYLCAIPTGGRGTGELFFGEGSRLTVL.

The table lists this clone with a count of one. This chain connects TRBV7-6 to TRBJ2-7, with 9 positions matching TRBD1. The V segment lost 2 bases and the J segment 6 bases; nucleotides outside the gene matches: 5. The CDR3 has 14 residues. Germline V CDR1 and CDR2: SGHVS, FNYEAQ. The CDR3 loop reads CASSLSGTGTEQYF. The CDR3 DNA reads as TGTGCCAGCAGCTTAAGTGGGACAGGGACCGAGCAGTACTTC.

This clone turned up a few times. The chain carries TRBV7-2 and TRBJ1-2; D unclear. V lost 2 bases, J lost 4 bases, and 14 bases lay in between. CDR3 size: 15 residues. Germline-derived CDR1 and CDR2 are SGHTA and FQGNSA. CDR3 DNA sequence: TGTGCCAGCAGCTTACACGCGACGGAGGGCTATGGCTACACCTTC. It translates to CASSLHATEGYGYTF.

This clone was found once. V is TRBV6-6 and J is TRBJ2-5, with 11 bases lining up with TRBD2. This CDR3 has 14 residues. V trimming: 8 bases; J trimming: 3 bases; junction bases outside the gene matches: 5. CDR1 and CDR2 from the germline V gene are MNHNY and SVGAGI (reference sequence). CDR3 sequence reads: CASAKTSGEETQYF. The CDR3 DNA is TGTGCCAGCGCAAAGACTAGCGGGGAAGAGACCCAGTACTTC.

This clone has only a few counts. The chain uses TRBV4-3 and TRBJ2-2; D perhaps matches TRBD1 (6 bases). Germline CDR1 is LGHNA and CDR2 is YSLEER. The CDR3 totals 18 residues. The V and J ends lost 2 bases and 6 bases respectively, with 22 bases between them. CDR3 nucleotides: TGCGCCAGCAGCCAAATAGGGGGAAGGTTTAGTATGGCCGGGGAGCTGTTTTTT. Encoded protein: CASSQIGGRFSMAGELFF.

V is TRBV5-1 and J is TRBJ2-3, with TRBD2 identical over 8 bases. Germline V gives CDR1 SGHRS, CDR2 YFSETQ. V lost 0 bases to trimming and J lost 0 bases; unmatched junction nucleotides: 3. This CDR3 comprises 16 residues. This chain's CDR3 is CASSLGGTRSTDTQYF. The CDR3 coding sequence is TGCGCCAGCAGCTTGGGGGGGACTAGAAGCACAGATACGCAGTATTTT.

This chain uses TRBV5-1 with TRBJ1-2, with D maybe TRBD1 (6 bases). The germline V gene has CDR1 SGHRS and CDR2 YFSETQ. The length of the CDR3 is 14 residues. Trimming took 6 bases from V and 8 from J, leaving 20 bases between them. CDR3 sequence reads: CASTRREGEGGYTF. DNA of the CDR3: TGCGCCAGCACCCGGAGGGAGGGGGAAGGAGGCTACACCTTC.

The chain employs TRBV5-4 and TRBJ1-2; no definite D call. The V gene lost 0 bases and the J gene lost 4 bases, with 4 bases spanning the gap. CDR3 length equals 12 residues. Germline-derived CDR1 and CDR2 are SGHNT and YYREEE (reference sequence). The CDR3 nucleotides read TGTGCCAGCAGCTTGGACAGCTATGGCTACACCTTC. Its translation: CASSLDSYGYTF. The full variable domain, rest sourced from reference TRBV5-4 and TRBJ1-2, is ETGVTQSPTHLIKTRGQQVTLRCSSQSGHNTVSWYQQALGQGPQFIFQYYREEENGRGNFPPRFSGLQFPNYSSELNVNALELDDSALYLCASSLDSYGYTFGSGTRLTVV.

The gene calls are TRBV16 and TRBJ2-7, with TRBD2 identical over 9 bases. The V gene's germline CDR1 is KGHSY and CDR2 FQNENV. The CDR3 consists of 15 residues. Germline trimming cut 1 base from V and 2 bases from J; bases unmatched to any gene: 3. CDR3 in amino acids: CASSQLRGGTYEQYF. In nucleotides, the CDR3 is TGTGCCAGCAGCCAATTGCGGGGGGGAACCTACGAGCAGTACTTC.

This rearrangement joins TRBV6-5 to TRBJ2-5, with D perhaps TRBD1 (6 bases). The CDR3 contains 14 residues. Between the trimmed V and J ends, which lost 2 bases and 7 bases, there was a span of 14 bases. The germline V gene has CDR1 MNHEY and CDR2 SVGAGI. This CDR3 is CASSYMGAGGTQYF. The CDR3 bases are TGTGCCAGCAGTTACATGGGGGCGGGTGGGACCCAGTACTTC.

The gene calls are TRBV11-3 and TRBJ1-1, with D perhaps matching TRBD1 (5 bases). V lost 3 bases, J lost 4 bases, and 24 bases lay in between. The germline V gene encodes CDR1 SGHNT and CDR2 YENEEA. This CDR3 comprises 18 residues. The CDR3 here is CASSFTAGWSILGTEAFF. CDR3 bases: TGTGCCAGCAGCTTTACCGCAGGGTGGAGTATCCTCGGCACTGAAGCTTTCTTT.

The chain has TRBV11-2 and TRBJ2-7, with D uncertain. The CDR3 sequence is 12 residues long. The germline V gene has CDR1 SGHAT and CDR2 FQNNGV. Deletions cut 0 bases from V and 6 bases from J, with 6 bases between. CDR3 sequence (DNA): TGTGCCAGCAGCTTAGAGGGCTTCGAGCAGTACTTC. Protein: CASSLEGFEQYF.

J is TRBJ1-4 and V is TRBV7-8; 11 bases map to TRBD1. Trimming removed 2 bases from V and 3 bases from J; junction bases left unmatched: 5. CDR3 length equals 17 residues. CDR1 and CDR2 from the germline V gene are SGHVS and FQNEAQ. DNA for the CDR3: TGTGCCAGCAGCTTATTGGACAGGGGGCATGCTAATGAAAAACTGTTTTTT. Amino acid sequence: CASSLLDRGHANEKLFF. Using reference TRBV7-8 and TRBJ1-4 for the parts outside the CDR3, the full variable domain is GAGVSQSPRYKVAKRGQDVALRCDPISGHVSLFWYQQALGQGPEFLTYFQNEAQLDKSGLPSDRFFAERPEGSVSTLKIQRTQQEDSAVYLCASSLLDRGHANEKLFFGSGTQLSVL.

J is TRBJ2-7 and V is TRBV27, with unresolved D. The CDR3 loop spans 16 amino acids. Trimming left V 2 bases short and J 8 bases short, with 22 bases between. Per germline, CDR1 MNHEY and CDR2 SMNVEV (reference sequence). CDR3 sequence: CASSLRSTQTHVKQYF. The CDR3 DNA reads as TGTGCCAGCAGTTTAAGGAGTACCCAGACCCACGTGAAGCAGTACTTC.

The rearrangement links TRBV10-2 to TRBJ2-1; TRBD2 matches 7 bases. With 10 bases clipped from V and 4 bases from J, the junction kept 22 bases outside the gene matches. Germline loops: CDR1 WSHSY, CDR2 SAAADI. This CDR3 is built from 18 residues. CDR3 sequence: CATKYSPYGGTRYNEQFF. The CDR3 coding sequence is TGCGCCACCAAGTATTCCCCTTACGGGGGGACCAGGTACAATGAGCAGTTCTTC.

This clone was observed a handful of times. The chain combines TRBV11-2 with TRBJ2-3; possible D gene TRBD2, 7 bases. The germline V gene encodes CDR1 SGHAT and CDR2 FQNNGV. The CDR3 covers 19 residues. Trimming removed 4 bases at V and 2 bases at J, with 25 bases between. CDR3 residues: CASSSKSLRDYRDTDTQYF. CDR3 sequence (DNA): TGTGCCAGCAGCTCGAAAAGCCTTCGGGACTACAGGGACACAGATACGCAGTATTTT.

CDR3 residues: CAINRLGEQYF. CDR3 in DNA: TGTGCCATCAACCGACTAGGCGAGCAGTACTTC. The chain recombines TRBV10-3 with TRBJ2-7; TRBD2 might be the D (6 bases). The V end was cut by 7 bases, the J end by 6 bases, with 10 bases between. This CDR3 is built from 11 residues. CDR1 is ENHRY and CDR2 is SYGVKD in the germline V gene.

This clone was picked up a small number of times. The chain is built from TRBV11-2 and TRBJ1-6; the D is unclear. CDR3 length: 17 amino acids. Germline lookup yields CDR1 SGHAT and CDR2 FQNNGV. Between the trimmed V and J ends, which lost 0 bases and 9 bases, there was a span of 18 bases. CDR3 region: CASSLERTRLGISPLHF. The CDR3 region has the DNA TGTGCCAGCAGCTTAGAACGGACTAGGCTCGGGATTTCACCCCTCCACTTT.

This clone was picked up a small number of times. The chain is built from TRBV5-4 and TRBJ2-1; D is possibly TRBD1 (5 bases). Trimming cost V 2 bases and J 6 bases, with 9 bases left between them. The CDR3 extends over 13 amino acids. From germline, CDR1 is SGHNT and CDR2 YYREEE (reference sequence). CDR3 in amino acids: CASSFKGVNEQFF. The CDR3 coding sequence is TGTGCCAGCAGCTTCAAAGGGGTCAATGAGCAGTTCTTC.

This clone showed up just once. This chain connects TRBV11-2 to TRBJ1-5; TRBD1 matches 8 bases. Trimming removed 5 bases from V and 6 bases from J; junction bases left unmatched: 3. This CDR3 spans 13 amino acids. Germline V gene lookup returns CDR1 SGHAT and CDR2 FQNNGV. The CDR3 loop is CASSPDRAQPQHF. The CDR3 DNA reads as TGTGCCAGCAGCCCGGACAGGGCTCAGCCCCAGCATTTT. Together with reference TRBV11-2 and TRBJ1-5, the CDR3 gives the full variable domain: EAGVAQSPRYKIIEKRQSVAFWCNPISGHATLYWYQQILGQGPKLLIQFQNNGVVDDSQLPKDRFSAERLKGVDSTLKIQPAKLEDSAVYLCASSPDRAQPQHFGDGTRLSIL.

This clone was counted between two and nine times. The DNA of the CDR3 is TGTGCCAGTAGAAACAGGGGAGTTGAGGAAAAACTGTTTTTT. Translating gives CASRNRGVEEKLFF. The chain links TRBV19 to TRBJ1-4; 7 bases line up with TRBD1. The CDR3 is made up of 14 amino acids. Germline CDR1 is LNHDA and CDR2 is SQIVND (reference sequence). The trim removed 6 bases at V and 8 bases at J, leaving 9 bases unmatched.

This clone has more than one count but fewer than ten. At one of its ends the junction is not consistent with the germline gene, which may arise from a read error. The genes are TRBV5-8 and TRBJ2-5; TRBD1 aligns across 9 bases. The CDR3 spans 15 residues. CDR1 and CDR2 (germline): SGHTS, YDEGEE. CDR3 sequence reads: CASRLDRGLQETQYF. In nucleotides, the CDR3 is TGTGCCAGCAGATTGGACAGGGGTTTACAAGAGACCCAGTACTTC.

This chain connects TRBV4-3 to TRBJ2-1; D is possibly TRBD2 (6 bases). The V end lost 0 bases, the J end lost 8 bases, and 8 bases lay between the germline ends. In germline, CDR1 is LGHNA, CDR2 YSLEER. The CDR3 has 13 residues. The CDR3 loop is CASSQEWRDEQFF. Written as DNA, the CDR3 is TGCGCCAGCAGCCAAGAGTGGAGGGATGAGCAGTTCTTC.

This chain joins TRBV7-2 and TRBJ1-4; 8 bases are shared with TRBD1. Germline lookup yields CDR1 SGHTA and CDR2 FQGNSA. The CDR3 consists of 14 residues. J gave up 4 bases and V 3 bases, and 1 base lay outside the gene matches. This CDR3 is CASSFRGRNEKLFF. CDR3 DNA sequence: TGTGCCAGCAGCTTCAGGGGGCGTAATGAAAAACTGTTTTTT. Full variable domain (rest looked up from reference TRBV7-2 and TRBJ1-4): GAGVSQSPSNKVTEKGKDVELRCDPISGHTALYWYRQSLGQGLEFLIYFQGNSAPDKSGLPSDRFSAERTGGSVSTLTIQRTQQEDSAVYLCASSFRGRNEKLFFGSGTQLSVL.

The chain has TRBV29-1 and TRBJ1-5, with a weak D call TRBD1 (5 bases). Trimming took 4 bases from V and 2 from J, leaving 9 bases between them. CDR1 is SQVTM and CDR2 is ANQGSEA in the germline V gene. The CDR3 runs 13 residues. The CDR3 sequence: CSVGRAGNQPQHF. The CDR3 nucleotides read TGCAGCGTTGGCAGGGCGGGCAATCAGCCCCAGCATTTT.